This T cell receptor beta chain was recorded in a study of radiation and T cells in renal cell carcinoma (dated by TCRdb to 2020 to 2022). For the study in its entirety: TCR beta sequencing covered approximately 50 samples in total, comprising around 25 tumors and approximately 27 peripheral blood samples. In the approximately 58 samples combined, roughly 4.4 million unique CDR3 nucleotide sequences were found, encoding roughly 2,500,000 unique CDR3 amino acid sequences. The last blood draw occurred 4 weeks after radiation, at the same time as nephrectomy. Findings and caveats that apply to the study as a whole: In blood, the top tumor clonotypes increased between baseline and 2 weeks post-radiation and then shrank by 4 weeks, which suggests that tumor-resident clones expanded only transiently. Because pretreatment tumor biopsies were not available, the baseline intratumoral presence of clonotypes could not be determined. Effects of radiation dose or scheduling on the TCR repertoire could not be addressed with the single-armed trial design. Tracking of blood repertoire dynamics stopped at approximately four weeks after treatment, with no follow-up past that point.

Counted from cysteine to phenylalanine, this CDR3 has 14 amino acids. Only CDR3 DNA remains: 42 bases, in frame from the first base. CDR1 and CDR2 are read off the germline V gene as SNHLY and FYNNEI. V lost 9 bases and J lost 6 bases; the stretch between them is 19 bases long. TCR beta libraries were generated from genomic DNA with the immunoSEQ kit, following the manufacturer's recommendations. To prepare the libraries, a first multiplex PCR with proprietary primers was run, followed by a second PCR that added unique barcodes, and a bead cleanup was done after each round. A kit-provided positive control reaction and a negative control reaction were included in every sample batch. The final libraries were assessed on an Agilent 4200 TapeStation D1000 ScreenTape, pooled by volume, and quantified by qPCR. Sequencing was performed on an Illumina NextSeq500 using a MidOutput 150-cycle cartridge, with 156 Read1 cycles, 15 Index1 cycles, and the kit custom primers. The pooled library was loaded at roughly 1 pM with about 21% PhiX control spiked in. The source study handled its data this way. The vendor-processed data were analyzed in R, and a clonotype was defined as all T cells that share the same CDR3 nucleotide sequence. In the clone abundance analyses, frequencies were normalized to the 10,000 most abundant clones in each sample. Public T cell clones, averaging fewer than five per sample, were removed before analysis. Tumor-enriched and baseline blood-enriched clonotypes were defined by at least a 32-fold difference in abundance between compartments. A beta-binomial differential abundance model was used to identify clonotypes that expanded or contracted between blood time points. The Baroni-Urbani and Buser coefficient was used to measure tumor-blood repertoire similarity, and groups were compared with two-tailed Wilcoxon tests in R. The immuneACCESS repertoire file appears here via TCRdb, limited to in-frame rearrangements. These files lack a portion of the clones; in checked studies, under half of the deficit traces to unresolved V genes, and the cause of the others is not known. That table gives V, J and clone size, and the DNA gave D and trimming. The sample table shows roughly 80,000 clones, and roughly 83% are seen once. Under 2.5% of the sample belongs to the ten largest clones.

The time point label for this specimen denotes: blood 4 weeks post-SBRT, at nephrectomy. The treatment or condition label corresponds to: 15 Gy SBRT to primary tumor, nephrectomy 4 weeks later. Samples were obtained from a clinical trial, in which 15 Gy stereotactic body radiation therapy was delivered to primary renal cell carcinomas and nephrectomy was performed 4 weeks later. To track tumor-enriched clonotypes, serial peripheral blood was sampled from radiation-treated patients at baseline and at 2 weeks and 4 weeks after SBRT. All patients had renal cell carcinoma with clear cell pathology. The QIAamp DNA Blood Mini Kit (Qiagen) was used to prepare genomic DNA for TCR sequencing. Samples were included in the analyses only if all quality control checks were passed. About this clone: Its antigen has not been determined. Base qualities are not recorded, but no much larger clone differs from it by a single base.

The specimen comprised blood, sampled from a patient whose treatment included radiotherapy and nephrectomy. The TCR comes from a woman aged 55-69 years with renal cell carcinoma. Recombination joined TRBV2 with TRBJ2-3, and perhaps TRBD2 as D gene, on 6 matching bases. The base sequence is TGTGCCAGTTCGACAGAGGGGACTTACGATACGCAGTATTTT. Its protein is CASSTEGTYDTQYF.